This paragraph reports one T cell receptor (beta chain). Profiled with immunoSEQ multiplex PCR; TCRdb holds only in-frame clones, not every one. The data show some 340,000 clones, approximately 91% seen once. The V gene's germline CDR1 is SGDLS and CDR2 YYNGEE. This CDR3 has 13 residues. V shed 4 bases, J shed 6 bases, and the junction held 5 bases outside the gene matches. Participants came from roughly 24 US areas, aged roughly 18 to 95 years. This sample is drawn from a study of blood T cell repertoires in COVID-19. The sequenced material came from PBMCs or T cells enriched from blood (not recorded which). The chain combines TRBV9 with TRBJ2-3, with 7 bases identical to TRBD1. This sequence was found in a woman aged 25 to 45 who had been exposed to COVID-19. Here the CDR3 reads CASSPGGGDTQYF. The DNA of the CDR3 is TGTGCCAGCAGCCCAGGGGGTGGGGATACGCAGTATTTT.